Below, one T cell receptor (beta chain) is given with its context. Its cognate antigen is unknown. Using immunoSEQ multiplex PCR, the repertoire was profiled, and TCRdb retains in-frame clones only, with some absent. This sample has 20,000 to 25,000 clones; around 78% occur once, and the top ten carry 3%. V was pared by 5 bases and J by 2 bases, with 8 bases of the junction left unmatched. CDR1 and CDR2 from the germline V gene are SQVTM and ANQGSEA. The CDR3 contains 15 residues. Grafts had their tissue processed, releasing intraepithelial and lamina propria lymphocytes. This record belongs to a study of graft-versus-host responses after intestinal transplantation. In the study overall: Anti-thymocyte globulin was used for induction in all recipients, who then took tacrolimus and steroids for 2 to 4 years. Overall study findings and caveats: Recipient marrow showed GvH clones, some seen first in ileum or blood. Allografts of one patient group, those with graft-donor T cell macrochimerism, had high graft-versus-host to host-versus-graft clonal ratios.

The specimen was ileum tissue, collected 12 days after intestinal transplant. The clonotype comes from a human patient who received an intestinal transplant, so some T cells may come from the graft donor. The J gene is TRBJ2-2, the V gene TRBV29-1; 7 bases match TRBD2. The DNA of the CDR3 is TGCAGCGTTATGGGAGGGATTGAAAACACCGGGGAGCTGTTTTTT. Its translation is CSVMGGIENTGELFF.